This is a list of T cell receptor beta chains from one sample in a study of T cell responses to AZD1222 COVID-19 vaccine. The protocol was immunoSEQ multiplex PCR, while the TCRdb copy is restricted to in-frame clones and leaves out a portion. The repertoire holds about 130,000 clones, with more than 85% as singletons. Material: peripheral blood, obtained on day 0 of AZD1222 vaccination. The receptors were sampled from an adult in good health. Both conserved end residues are part of each CDR3. Each record gives: V gene, J gene, D gene, clone size, CDR3 DNA, CDR3 protein. A D gene is named only where the DNA matches it firmly. Size is stated for part of the rows, as once, few or many counts, or as a class when the clone is expanded.

>TRBV4-1|TRBJ2-7|NA|once
TGCGCCAGCAGCCAAGGAGGCGTCGGGGGTTCCTACGAGCAGTACTTC
CASSQGGVGGSYEQYF
>TRBV11-3|TRBJ2-1|TRBD2|once
TGTGCCAGCAGCTTAGGAGGCATGTGGCGGGAGGCGGCCTACAATGAGCAGTTCTTC
CASSLGGMWREAAYNEQFF
>TRBV27|TRBJ2-2|NA|NA
TGTGCCAGCAGTGAAGGAGGGATCGGCGGGGAGCTGTTTTTT
CASSEGGIGGELFF
>TRBV15|TRBJ1-3|NA|NA
TGTGCCACCAGCAGAGATCTGAACTCTGGAAACACCATATATTTT
CATSRDLNSGNTIYF
>TRBV29-1|TRBJ2-1|NA|NA
TGCAGCGTGTACCCACATTCTGAGCAGTTCTTC
CSVYPHSEQFF
>TRBV30|TRBJ2-2|NA|NA
TGTGCCTGGAGTTTTGAGGGGTCTACCGGGGAGCTGTTTTTT
CAWSFEGSTGELFF
>TRBV27|TRBJ1-1|NA|NA
TGTGCCAGCAGGGACGGAACCTATATGAACGCTGAAGCTTTCTTT
CASRDGTYMNAEAFF
>TRBV5-5|TRBJ1-2|NA|NA
TGTGCCAGCAGCGTCAGGGGCTATGGCTACACCTTC
CASSVRGYGYTF
>TRBV28|TRBJ2-5|NA|NA
TGTGCCAGCAGTATCACAGGGTGGCAAGAGACCCAGTACTTC
CASSITGWQETQYF
>TRBV7-8|TRBJ2-2|TRBD2|once
TGTGCCAGCAGACACCGTGGATCACAGGCCCCGGGACTAGCGAGGAACACCGGGGAGCTGTTTTTT
CASRHRGSQAPGLARNTGELFF
>TRBV11-2|TRBJ2-7|NA|NA
TGTGCCAGCAGCTTAGCCCCCCATGTGGGGTTTGAGCAGTACTTC
CASSLAPHVGFEQYF
>TRBV7-2|TRBJ1-5|TRBD1|few
TGTGCCAGCAGCCTAAGACAGGGTGGCCAGCCCCAGCATTTT
CASSLRQGGQPQHF
>TRBV13|TRBJ1-2|TRBD1|NA
TGTGCCAGCAGCCGGGGACAGCTCTATGGCTACACCTTC
CASSRGQLYGYTF
>TRBV6-5|TRBJ1-5|NA|NA
TGTGCCACCGCCGCGGCAGGGGACAATCAGCCCCAGCATTTT
CATAAAGDNQPQHF
>TRBV6-8|TRBJ2-5|NA|NA
TGTGCCAGCAGTCCCGATAGTGGTGTAGGGGGAGAGACCCAGTACTTC
CASSPDSGVGGETQYF
>TRBV6-1|TRBJ1-6|NA|NA
TGTGCCAGCAGTGAACGGTCCAGCCGAAATTCACCCCTCCACTTT
CASSERSSRNSPLHF
>TRBV19|TRBJ1-2|NA|NA
TGTGCCAGTAGTATGAGGTTCTGGTTGGGGGCCGGTGGCTACACCTTC
CASSMRFWLGAGGYTF
>TRBV5-4|TRBJ2-7|TRBD1|NA
TGTGCCAGCTCGGTGACAGGGAACGAGCAGTACTTC
CASSVTGNEQYF
>TRBV5-4|TRBJ1-2|NA|NA
TGTGCCAGCAGCTTTTCCCGGGAGAACTATGGCTACACCTTC
CASSFSRENYGYTF
>TRBV28|TRBJ2-5|NA|NA
TGTGCCAGCAGTTTATGGGAGATCCAAGAGACCCAGTACTTC
CASSLWEIQETQYF
>TRBV19|TRBJ2-7|NA|NA
TGTGCCAGTAGTACGTCAGACACCTCGACCTACGAGCAGTACTTC
CASSTSDTSTYEQYF
>TRBV28|TRBJ2-1|NA|NA
TGTGCCAGCAGTCGATTGGACTACCATTTCTTC
CASSRLDYHFF
>TRBV25-1|TRBJ2-4|TRBD1|NA
TGTGCCAGCAGTGAATTCCGACAGGGGGAGGACATTCAGTACTTC
CASSEFRQGEDIQYF
>TRBV19|TRBJ1-2|NA|NA
TGTGCCAGTAGTATTGCAGAGGGGAGGAGTGGCTACACCTTC
CASSIAEGRSGYTF
>TRBV28|TRBJ2-7|NA|once
TGTGCCAGCAGTTCCCCAGGGGATCCAACCTACGAGCAGTACTTC
CASSSPGDPTYEQYF
>TRBV5-1|TRBJ1-1|NA|NA
TGCGCCAGCAGCTTACACGATGTTATGAACACTGAAGCTTTCTTT
CASSLHDVMNTEAFF
>TRBV30|TRBJ1-2|NA|NA
TGTGCCTGGGGCGACAGGAACTATGGCTACACCTTC
CAWGDRNYGYTF